This T cell receptor beta chain was captured by sequencing in a study of identical twins. Points from the study as a whole: Twins showed weaker excess sharing in their beta out-of-frame sequences. Alpha sequences that were out-of-frame and twin-shared showed an excess of low generation probability.

This clonotype was picked up a small number of times. The antigen is not known. Trimming shortened V by 3 bases and J by 1 base, and 10 bases separated the two germline ends. This CDR3 comprises 15 residues. In germline, CDR1 is LNHDA, CDR2 SQIVND (reference sequence). Unique molecular identifiers were present on the cDNA, and a universal primer site came from template switching. One entry per CDR3 protein results from TCRdb running MiXCR on the 5' RACE reads. This table has 200,000 to 300,000 distinct CDR3 sequences, over 9.5% appearing once. Sequenced material: memory T cells sorted from blood. This chain links TRBV19 with TRBJ1-5, with TRBD1 as a possible D gene (5 bases). This TCR derives from a man in his forties or fifties in good health. Written as DNA, the CDR3 is TGTGCCAGTAGTATCGACAGCGGGAGCAATCAGCCCCAGCATTTT. The encoded protein is CASSIDSGSNQPQHF.